This T cell receptor beta chain originates from a study of shared clonotypes between healthy human individuals. The deep-level immunoSEQ assay was used. This table comes from immunoSEQ multiplex PCR, and its TCRdb copy is limited to in-frame clones, with some not included. The data hold some 1.5 million clones, with roughly 96% observed a single time. The CDR3 is made up of 15 amino acids. Deletions cut 4 bases from V and 3 bases from J, with 16 bases between. The germline V gene has CDR1 SGDLS and CDR2 YYNGEE. Sequencing used naive CD4+ T cells sorted from blood. Subset denoted: CD45RA+ positively selected. The receptor's source is a man in his thirties or forties in good health. The V call is TRBV9, the J call TRBJ1-2; D gene uncertain. The CDR3 sequence: CASSPDFWGDYGYTF. In DNA, the CDR3 is TGTGCCAGCAGCCCGGATTTTTGGGGAGACTATGGCTACACCTTC.